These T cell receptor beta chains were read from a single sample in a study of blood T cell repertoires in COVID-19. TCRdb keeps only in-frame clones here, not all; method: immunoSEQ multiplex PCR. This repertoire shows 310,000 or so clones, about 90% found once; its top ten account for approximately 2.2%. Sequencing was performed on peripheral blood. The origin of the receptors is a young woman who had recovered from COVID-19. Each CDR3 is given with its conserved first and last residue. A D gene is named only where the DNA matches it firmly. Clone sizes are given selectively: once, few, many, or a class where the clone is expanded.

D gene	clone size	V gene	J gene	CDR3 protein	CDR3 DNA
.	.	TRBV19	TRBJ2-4	CASSTTPPTIQYF	TGTGCCAGTAGCACCACTCCGCCCACCATTCAGTACTTC
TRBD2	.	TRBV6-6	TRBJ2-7	CASSRPSIAGGLYEQYF	TGTGCCAGCAGTCGACCCTCGATAGCGGGGGGGCTCTACGAGCAGTACTTC
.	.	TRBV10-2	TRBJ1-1	CASSRTDMNTEAFF	TGCGCCAGCAGCCGGACAGATATGAACACTGAAGCTTTCTTT
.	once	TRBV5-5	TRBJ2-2	CASSPIVAGRTGELFF	TGTGCCAGCAGCCCGATTGTCGCAGGGCGCACCGGGGAGCTGTTTTTT
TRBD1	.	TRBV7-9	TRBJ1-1	CASSLAGQIEAFF	TGTGCCAGCAGCTTAGCGGGACAGATTGAAGCTTTCTTT
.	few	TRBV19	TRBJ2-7	CASRSTGFPYEQYF	TGTGCCAGTAGGTCCACAGGGTTCCCCTACGAGCAGTACTTC
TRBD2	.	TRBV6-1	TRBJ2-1	CASSGGGLAGYNEQFF	TGTGCCAGCAGTGGAGGGGGACTAGCGGGGTACAATGAGCAGTTCTTC
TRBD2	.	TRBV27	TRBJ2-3	CASRGLDTDTQYF	TGTGCCAGCAGAGGACTAGACACAGATACGCAGTATTTT
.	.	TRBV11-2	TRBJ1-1	CASSFGDFEAFF	TGTGCCAGCAGCTTTGGGGACTTTGAAGCTTTCTTT
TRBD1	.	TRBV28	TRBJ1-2	CASTDLRTGGGSRGYTF	TGTGCCAGCACCGATTTGAGAACAGGGGGAGGATCTAGAGGCTACACCTTC
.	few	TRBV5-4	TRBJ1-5	CASSLDGQPQHF	TGTGCCAGCAGCTTGGACGGTCAGCCCCAGCATTTT
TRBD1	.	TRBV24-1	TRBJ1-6	CANPGQVLSDYNSPLHF	TGTGCCAATCCGGGACAGGTCCTTTCTGACTATAATTCACCCCTCCACTTT
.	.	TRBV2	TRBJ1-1	CASTQEQLNTEAFF	TGTGCCAGCACCCAGGAACAACTGAACACTGAAGCTTTCTTT
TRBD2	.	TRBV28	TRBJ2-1	CASSLTSGAGYSNEQFF	TGTGCCAGCAGTTTAACTAGCGGGGCCGGATATTCGAATGAGCAGTTCTTC
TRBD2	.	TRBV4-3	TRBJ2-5	CASSQALAGAGTQYF	TGCGCCAGCAGCCAAGCTCTAGCGGGTGCGGGGACCCAGTACTTC
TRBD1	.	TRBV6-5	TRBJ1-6	CASSRGQGNSPLHF	TGTGCCAGCAGCCGAGGACAGGGTAATTCACCCCTCCACTTT
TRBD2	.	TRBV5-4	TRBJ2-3	CASSLAQRGGPTDTQYF	TGTGCCAGCAGCTTGGCACAGCGGGGGGGCCCCACAGATACGCAGTATTTT
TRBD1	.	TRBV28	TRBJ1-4	CASTGDSEKLFF	TGTGCCAGTACAGGGGATAGTGAAAAACTGTTTTTT
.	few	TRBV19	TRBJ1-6	CASNSPGASPLHF	TGTGCCAGTAACAGCCCTGGGGCATCACCCCTCCACTTT
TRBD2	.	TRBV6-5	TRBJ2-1	CATGTSGVAEQFF	TGTGCCACCGGGACTAGCGGGGTTGCTGAGCAGTTCTTC
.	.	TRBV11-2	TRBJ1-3	CASSFQQGYLISGNTIYF	TGTGCCAGCAGCTTCCAGCAGGGATATCTTATCTCTGGAAACACCATATATTTT
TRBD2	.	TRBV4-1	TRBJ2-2	CASFTGTSGTGELFF	TGCGCCAGCTTTACCGGGACTAGCGGCACCGGGGAGCTGTTTTTT
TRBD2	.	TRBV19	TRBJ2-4	CASSIKVAGGSENIQYF	TGTGCCAGTAGTATAAAGGTAGCGGGAGGTTCTGAAAACATTCAGTACTTC
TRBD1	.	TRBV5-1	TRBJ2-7	CASSYGRDSSYEQYF	TGCGCCAGCAGCTACGGCCGGGACAGCTCCTACGAGCAGTACTTC
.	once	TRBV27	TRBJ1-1	CASSLSAMNTEAFF	TGTGCCAGCAGTTTATCCGCGATGAACACTGAAGCTTTCTTT
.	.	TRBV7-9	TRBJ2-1	CASSSRFGGISYNEQFF	TGTGCCAGCAGCTCCCGTTTCGGGGGAATCTCCTACAATGAGCAGTTCTTC
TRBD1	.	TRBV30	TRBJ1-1	CAWGTVNTEAFF	TGTGCCTGGGGGACAGTGAACACTGAAGCTTTCTTT
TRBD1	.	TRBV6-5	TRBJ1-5	CASSKQGGSNQPQHF	TGTGCCAGCAGTAAACAGGGGGGGAGCAATCAGCCCCAGCATTTT
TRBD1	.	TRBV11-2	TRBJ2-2	CASSLDGDSFTGELFF	TGTGCCAGCAGCTTAGACGGGGACAGTTTCACCGGGGAGCTGTTTTTT
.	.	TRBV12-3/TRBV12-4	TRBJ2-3	CATGDSSTDTQYF	TGTGCCACCGGCGACAGTAGCACAGATACGCAGTATTTT
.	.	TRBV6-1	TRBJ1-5	CASSEWGTGGGPQHF	TGTGCCAGCAGTGAATGGGGAACCGGGGGTGGGCCCCAGCATTTT
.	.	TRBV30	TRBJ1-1	CAWSGTAEAFF	TGTGCCTGGAGTGGTACGGCTGAAGCTTTCTTT
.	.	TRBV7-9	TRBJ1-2	CASSLSGGGSGYTF	TGTGCCAGCAGCCTCTCGGGTGGGGGGTCTGGCTACACCTTC
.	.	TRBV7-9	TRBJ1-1	CASREGPPEAFF	TGTGCCAGCAGGGAGGGGCCCCCTGAAGCTTTCTTT
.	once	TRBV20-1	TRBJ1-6	CSASAGLNSPLHF	TGCAGTGCTAGTGCAGGGCTAAATTCACCCCTCCACTTT
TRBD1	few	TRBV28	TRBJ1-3	CASSPSQGVRRTIYF	TGTGCCAGCAGTCCGTCACAGGGGGTGCGGCGCACCATATATTTT
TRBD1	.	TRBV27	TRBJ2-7	CASSDDRARSSYEQYF	TGTGCCAGCAGTGATGACAGGGCCCGAAGCTCCTACGAGCAGTACTTC
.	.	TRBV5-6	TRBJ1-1	CASSFRGWPEAFF	TGTGCCAGCAGCTTTAGGGGTTGGCCTGAAGCTTTCTTT
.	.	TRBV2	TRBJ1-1	CASSEALGRGGNTEAFF	TGTGCCAGCAGTGAAGCGCTGGGCAGAGGGGGGAACACTGAAGCTTTCTTT
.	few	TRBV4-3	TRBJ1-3	CASSQGTDSGNTIYF	TGCGCCAGCAGCCAAGGGACAGACTCTGGAAACACCATATATTTT
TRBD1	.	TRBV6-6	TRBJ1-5	CASSYRYGTDQQPQHF	TGTGCCAGCAGTTACCGATACGGGACAGACCAGCAGCCCCAGCATTTT
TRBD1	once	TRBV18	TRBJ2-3	CASSPQGANTDTQYF	TGTGCCAGCTCCCCACAGGGGGCCAACACAGATACGCAGTATTTT
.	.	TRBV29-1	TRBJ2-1	CSVPKPTSGGRIYEQFF	TGCAGCGTCCCCAAACCTACAAGCGGTGGGAGAATCTATGAGCAGTTCTTC
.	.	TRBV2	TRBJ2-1	CASSARNEQFF	TGTGCCAGCAGTGCGAGAAATGAGCAGTTCTTC
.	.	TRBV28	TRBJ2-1	CASSFITGFREQFF	TGTGCCAGCAGTTTCATTACGGGATTTAGGGAGCAGTTCTTC
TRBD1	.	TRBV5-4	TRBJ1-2	CASSLPQGAHGYTF	TGTGCCAGCAGCTTACCCCAGGGGGCGCATGGCTACACCTTC
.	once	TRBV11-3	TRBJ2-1	CASSLVRVDWWNEQFF	TGTGCCAGCAGCTTAGTCAGGGTGGATTGGTGGAATGAGCAGTTCTTC
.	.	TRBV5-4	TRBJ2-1	CGWGRGYEQFF	TGTGGTTGGGGGAGGGGGTATGAGCAGTTCTTC
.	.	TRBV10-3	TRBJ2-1	CAISEAEQQFF	TGTGCCATCAGTGAGGCGGAACAGCAGTTCTTC